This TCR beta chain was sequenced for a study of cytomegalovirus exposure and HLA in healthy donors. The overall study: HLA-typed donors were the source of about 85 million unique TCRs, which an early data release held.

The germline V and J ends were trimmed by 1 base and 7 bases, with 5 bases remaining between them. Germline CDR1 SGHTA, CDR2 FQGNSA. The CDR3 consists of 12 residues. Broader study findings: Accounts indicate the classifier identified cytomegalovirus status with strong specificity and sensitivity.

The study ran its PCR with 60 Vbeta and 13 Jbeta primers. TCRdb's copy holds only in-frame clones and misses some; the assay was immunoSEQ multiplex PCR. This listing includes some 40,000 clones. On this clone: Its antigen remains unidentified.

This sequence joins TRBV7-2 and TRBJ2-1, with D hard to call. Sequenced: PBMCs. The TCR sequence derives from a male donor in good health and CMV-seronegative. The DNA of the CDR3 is TGTGCCAGCAGCTTAGACTGGAATGAGCAGTTCTTC. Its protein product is CASSLDWNEQFF.